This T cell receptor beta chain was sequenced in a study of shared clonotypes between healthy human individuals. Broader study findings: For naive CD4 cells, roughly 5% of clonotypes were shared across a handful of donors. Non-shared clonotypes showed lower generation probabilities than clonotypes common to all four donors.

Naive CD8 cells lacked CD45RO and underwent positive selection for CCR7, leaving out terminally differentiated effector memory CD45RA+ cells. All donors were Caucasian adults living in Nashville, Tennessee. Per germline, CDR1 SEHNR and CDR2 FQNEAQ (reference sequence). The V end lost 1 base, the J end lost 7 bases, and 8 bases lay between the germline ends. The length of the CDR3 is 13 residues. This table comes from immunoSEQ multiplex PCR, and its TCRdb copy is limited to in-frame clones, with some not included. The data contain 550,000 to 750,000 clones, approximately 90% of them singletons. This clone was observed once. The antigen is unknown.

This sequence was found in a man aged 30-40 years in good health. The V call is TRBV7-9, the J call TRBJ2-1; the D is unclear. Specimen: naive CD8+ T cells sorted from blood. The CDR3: CASSLGERNEQFF. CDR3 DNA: TGTGCCAGCAGCTTAGGAGAGAGAAATGAGCAGTTCTTC.